This record looks at one T cell receptor (beta chain) sequence and its context. This clone was recorded a few times. Its antigen is currently not known. Per-base quality was not reported, and no clone a single base away is much larger than it. The sample belongs to a study of cytomegalovirus exposure and HLA in healthy donors (dated by TCRdb to 2015 to 2018). In terms of the full investigation: In an earlier analysis of about 560 of the donors, around 300 Gb of sequence data and 100 million or so unique TCR beta sequences from 180 million or so T cells were reported. Around 320 gigabases of sequencing data and some 85 million unique TCR sequences were included in an early release covering roughly 600 HLA-typed donors. Of the roughly 400 genotyped donors, about 84% fell in the genetic ancestry cluster associated with self-reported Caucasian donors. The study aimed to test whether cataloging public T cell receptors could reveal signatures of past pathogen exposure. Using immunosequencing, the study profiled T cell repertoires from roughly 650 subjects and related those repertoires to cytomegalovirus serostatus. In addition to the first cohort of 666 subjects, a separate validation cohort of 120 different subjects was used. To predict cytomegalovirus infection status, the study combined high-throughput TCR immunosequencing, statistical association of individual TCRs with disease status, and machine learning. In a later analysis, previously published TCR beta repertoires from 500 to 750 donors were re-analyzed and high-resolution HLA genotyping was added so that TCR occurrence patterns could be studied. The later analysis used no new phenotypic data to find candidate immune exposures, relying instead on TCR beta sequences and their occurrence across donors. An earlier analysis of 587 of the donors used high-throughput TCR beta sequencing to judge whether each TCR beta V gene segment behaved as functional or pseudogenic. Alongside the repertoire data, information on donor age, sex, ethnicity and CMV serostatus was compiled. A later genetic analysis used genome-wide SNP genotypes for about 65% of the roughly 700 donors, treating that subset as a discovery cohort. All discovery cohort repertoires had been generated using a single sequencing platform. Both class I and class II loci were covered by HLA typing, at four-digit resolution. Typing coverage differed by locus: A, B, C, DRB1 and DQB1 were typed in roughly 620-630 donors, DQA1 in 522, DPA1 in over 600, and DPB1 in about 450. Roughly five DR-DQ haplotypes were handled as single units for association and clustering because linkage in the cohort was strong. On average, roughly 240,000 unique TCR beta nucleotide sequences were sequenced per donor among 398 genotyped donors of the cohort, with 15% to 20% of those sequences being non-productive.

Library preparation employed the immunoSEQ multiplex PCR assay. For the multiplex PCR, a mixture combining 60 forward primers for TCR Vbeta segments and 13 reverse primers for TCR Jbeta segments was used. The CDR3 region of rearranged TCR beta genes was amplified from genomic DNA with a multiplex PCR assay. The Illumina HiSeq System was used to sequence the amplified TCR beta libraries as 87-base-pair reads. As for how the authors treated the data: A later analysis counted tens of millions of unique TCR beta chains across the 500 to 850 repertoires, and some 11 million of these chains were shared by at least two donors. To remove PCR and sequencing errors, raw reads were error-corrected and collapsed into unique sequences using a nearest-neighbor algorithm that merged closely related sequences. Alignment of CDR3 sequences to IMGT reference sequences was used to assign V, D and J gene segments. For a sequence to be retained, a match of at least six nucleotides to both a V gene segment and a J gene segment was required. Rearrangements were classified as productive when the CDR3 lacked stop codons and remained in frame with V and J, and all other rearrangements were classified as non-productive. Following IMGT convention, CDR3 was defined as the stretch from the second conserved V-encoded cysteine to the conserved J-encoded phenylalanine. The earlier analysis of approximately 500 of the donors excluded sequences that lacked an unambiguous match to a single V gene segment. An earlier analysis of a few hundred of the donors classified V segments as functional when productive rearrangements were above 56.7% and as segregating when the standard deviation between donors was above 5%. A statistical classification framework was built for diagnosing cytomegalovirus status from the catalog of TCR beta chain sequences. A later analysis assigned V and J genes by comparing TCR nucleotide sequences with IMGT/GENE-DB human TR gene sequences. The TCRdist pipeline was used in a later analysis to assign CDR3 sequences and most-parsimonious VDJ recombination scenarios. In a later analysis, each TCR beta chain was defined by its CDR3 amino acid sequence together with its V-gene family, and reads without a unique V-gene family were excluded. To address suspected cross-contamination and a sequencing artifact, a later analysis removed around 600 highly shared, low-generation-probability nucleotide sequences. For each public chain, a later analysis derived a clonal expansion index from normalized ranks of inferred template counts within each repertoire. In a later analysis, generation probabilities were computed with a VDJ recombination model fitted to out-of-frame rearrangements, and the resulting probabilities were checked against IGoR. A later analysis scored TCR-TCR, TCR-HLA and TCR-CMV co-occurrence with hypergeometric tests, applying a repertoire-size bias correction to TCR pairs. In a later analysis, false discovery rates were estimated by permuting HLA or CMV assignments 20 times. In a later analysis, co-occurring TCRs were grouped using DBSCAN, and TCRdist sequence similarity was added for clustering within HLA-allele-positive subsets. For co-occurrence clustering, repertoires with fewer than 30,000 or more than 120,000 public chains were excluded, along with several repertoires with anomalous nucleotide sharing. The source is immuneACCESS, and TCRdb retained only in-frame sequences with V and J called. Part of the clones is not carried over; for the studies checked, unresolved V genes explain less than half of this, and the remainder is unexplained. D and trimming were read from the DNA, whereas the V and J calls and clone size are those reported in that table. The sample has about 43,000 clones on record, 50% to 75% of them singletons. Together, the top ten hold approximately 9.3% of the sample.

Broader findings and caveats from the paper: Because the 87-base-pair reads could not distinguish some IMGT-functional V segments, including TRBV6-2 and TRBV6-3, those segments were excluded. A further reported finding was that TCR beta sequences accurately predicted the HLA-A and HLA-B alleles for most subjects in the first cohort. Several of the top co-occurrence clusters appeared to be linked to parvovirus B19, influenza, CMV and Epstein-Barr virus, according to a later analysis. In a later analysis, some 17,000 TCR beta sequences were associated with specific HLA alleles at a false discovery rate of 0.05. A total of 164 TCR beta chains were listed by the study as associated with cytomegalovirus. Most TCR sequences were observed very rarely across donors, whereas some public TCRs were present in many individuals. A later analysis found that TCR association rates varied across HLA loci, with DRB1 alleles showing the most associated TCRs and HLA-C alleles the fewest. The cohort was sequenced for TCR beta chains only, and without alpha or paired-chain data the features that could be detected were limited. When HLA alleles, especially DR and DQ, strongly co-occurred, attributing TCR associations to individual alleles was difficult. A cluster of highly shared sequence variants was judged likely to be a technical artifact of the sequencing pipeline. A later analysis found that most CMV-associated TCR beta chains appeared HLA-restricted, with HLA associations seemingly driven largely by CMV exposure. A later analysis found that HLA-associated TCR beta chains were more clonally expanded and had lower generation probabilities than equally common non-associated chains. V-gene and J-gene trimming of TCR beta chains was associated with a missense DCLRE1C variant in a later genetic analysis, and the association was replicated in an independent cohort. A later genetic analysis reported fewer N-insertions in productive TCRs among donors in an Asian-associated ancestry cluster than the approximately 670-donor mean. The classifier was reported to diagnose cytomegalovirus status with high specificity and sensitivity in both the original and validation cohorts. HLA typing was unavailable for some donors at each locus, so association tests used only the typed subset. Broadly in line with IMGT annotations, most TCR beta V segments showed up in productive rearrangements about 87% or about 30% of the time in an earlier analysis of some 590 of the donors. Correlated functional status among segregating V segments might be attributable to linkage disequilibrium, but an unknown experimental factor could not be ruled out. The only immune exposure information available for the cohort was CMV serostatus. The earlier analysis of 450 to 700 of the donors excluded approximately 17 rarely observed V segments, including chromosome 9 orphons, because counts were too low. A few of the identified cytomegalovirus-associated TCR beta chains were confirmed in vitro to be specific for cytomegalovirus antigens. The presence/absence analyses assumed that sequencing depth was roughly uniform across donors, and that assumption may not be true. The authors suggested that the approach could potentially be generalized to other disease states and immunological phenotypes.

In total, roughly 670 healthy bone marrow donors made up the cohort. All cohort members were sampled while nominally healthy, although unrecorded immune exposures were likely present. CMV serostatus was positive for roughly 290 and negative for about 50% of the roughly 700 cohort members, and was not recorded for this donor. A peripheral blood sample was collected from each donor, and TCR beta sequencing was performed on peripheral blood mononuclear cells. Genomic DNA was extracted from the blood cell samples with the Qiagen DNeasy Blood Extraction Kit. According to the germline V gene, CDR1 reads SGHRS and CDR2 reads YFSETQ. V has 3 bases trimmed and J has 7 bases trimmed; junction bases matching no gene number 8. Including cysteine and phenylalanine, the CDR3 has 15 amino acids. Only CDR3 DNA is held: 45 bases, read in frame from base 1.

The chain uses TRBV5-1 and TRBJ1-4; the junction holds 8 bases that match TRBD1. Sequences were obtained from PBMCs. This clonotype originated in a human donor in good health. The DNA reads as follows: TGCGCCAGCAGCTCGACCGGGACAGGTGGTGAAAAACTGTTTTTT. Its translation reads: CASSSTGTGGEKLFF.